Listed below are T cell receptor beta chains from one sample, sequenced in a study of T-cell memory formation after mild COVID-19. From the 5' RACE reads, TCRdb called clonotypes with MiXCR, one entry per CDR3 protein. The sample carries around 510,000 distinct CDR3 sequences, less than 25% recorded once. Sequenced: PBMCs or a T cell subset sorted from them (not recorded which). The source is an adult woman who had mild COVID-19 (a few samples of this study predate the infection). Cell type and time point are not known. CDR3s include the opening cysteine and the closing phenylalanine or tryptophan. A D gene is named only where the DNA matches it firmly. Size is omitted from some rows. Given values are once, few, many or a class for expanded clones.

j_call: TRBJ1-1; clone_size: -; d_call: -; v_call: TRBV5-8; cdr3_length: 15; cdr3_nt: TGTGCCAGCAGCTTCTTGATCCAGGGGAACACTGAAGCTTTCTTT; cdr3_aa: CASSFLIQGNTEAFF
j_call: TRBJ1-4; clone_size: many; d_call: -; v_call: TRBV4-3; cdr3_length: 15; cdr3_nt: TGCGCCAGCAGGGAAAGGGCCGCAACTAATGAAAAACTGTTTTTT; cdr3_aa: CASRERAATNEKLFF
j_call: TRBJ1-4; clone_size: -; d_call: -; v_call: TRBV20-1; cdr3_length: 11; cdr3_nt: TGCAGTGGAAGGGGAGGCGAAAAACTGTTTTTT; cdr3_aa: CSGRGGEKLFF
j_call: TRBJ2-7; clone_size: many; d_call: -; v_call: TRBV5-1; cdr3_length: 16; cdr3_nt: TGCGCCAGCAGCTTGGGAGGGCTCGTTGGCTCCTACGAGCAGTACTTC; cdr3_aa: CASSLGGLVGSYEQYF
j_call: TRBJ2-7; clone_size: few; d_call: -; v_call: TRBV6-1; cdr3_length: 17; cdr3_nt: TGTGCCAGCAGAGATTCGAACAGGGTGCTTTCGTCCTACGAGCAGTACTTC; cdr3_aa: CASRDSNRVLSSYEQYF
j_call: TRBJ2-7; clone_size: -; d_call: TRBD2; v_call: TRBV30; cdr3_length: 17; cdr3_nt: TGTGCCTGGAGTGTTAAGGTACTAGCGGGAGGACCCTACGAGCAGTACTTC; cdr3_aa: CAWSVKVLAGGPYEQYF
j_call: TRBJ2-4; clone_size: many; d_call: -; v_call: TRBV5-6; cdr3_length: 17; cdr3_nt: TGTGCCAGCAGCCCAACCGGGGGCACCGGAGCCAAAAACATTCAGTACTTC; cdr3_aa: CASSPTGGTGAKNIQYF
j_call: TRBJ2-7; clone_size: few; d_call: -; v_call: TRBV28; cdr3_length: 13; cdr3_nt: TGTGCCAGCAGTTTGGCAAAGATAGGGGAGCAGTACTTC; cdr3_aa: CASSLAKIGEQYF
j_call: TRBJ2-5; clone_size: few; d_call: -; v_call: TRBV4-2; cdr3_length: 12; cdr3_nt: TGTGCCAGCAGCCAAGATATTACGGCCCAGTACTTC; cdr3_aa: CASSQDITAQYF
j_call: TRBJ2-3; clone_size: few; d_call: TRBD2; v_call: TRBV7-6; cdr3_length: 16; cdr3_nt: TGTGCCAGCAGTTCGAATGGAGCGGGGGTTGGAGATACGCAGTATTTT; cdr3_aa: CASSSNGAGVGDTQYF
j_call: TRBJ2-7; clone_size: few; d_call: TRBD1; v_call: TRBV9; cdr3_length: 17; cdr3_nt: TGTGCCAGCAGCCCAGGATGGGACAGCATGGGACCTTACGAGCAGTACTTC; cdr3_aa: CASSPGWDSMGPYEQYF
j_call: TRBJ1-1; clone_size: -; d_call: -; v_call: TRBV7-9; cdr3_length: 15; cdr3_nt: TGTGCCAGCACCCCGCCGGGAGGGTTAACCACTGAAGCTTTCTTT; cdr3_aa: CASTPPGGLTTEAFF
j_call: TRBJ2-7; clone_size: -; d_call: -; v_call: TRBV3-1; cdr3_length: 15; cdr3_nt: TGTGCCAGCAGCCAATTGGGACTGGGCTCCTACGAGCAGTACTTC; cdr3_aa: CASSQLGLGSYEQYF
j_call: TRBJ2-2; clone_size: -; d_call: -; v_call: TRBV6-1; cdr3_length: 14; cdr3_nt: TGTGCCAGCAGCGTGGACCTTCTCACCGGGGAGCTGTTTTTT; cdr3_aa: CASSVDLLTGELFF
j_call: TRBJ1-6; clone_size: -; d_call: TRBD1; v_call: TRBV5-1; cdr3_length: 15; cdr3_nt: TGCGCCAGCAGCTTGGGACAGGGGGCCCATTCACCCCTCCACTTT; cdr3_aa: CASSLGQGAHSPLHF
j_call: TRBJ2-2; clone_size: few; d_call: -; v_call: TRBV18; cdr3_length: 14; cdr3_nt: TGTGCCAGCTCACTCGCTCGACAGACCGGGGAGCTGTTTTTT; cdr3_aa: CASSLARQTGELFF
j_call: TRBJ1-2; clone_size: few; d_call: TRBD1; v_call: TRBV14; cdr3_length: 15; cdr3_nt: TGTGCCAGCAGCGCCGGGACAGGGCTCGCCTATGGCTACACCTTC; cdr3_aa: CASSAGTGLAYGYTF
j_call: TRBJ2-3; clone_size: few; d_call: TRBD1; v_call: TRBV18; cdr3_length: 17; cdr3_nt: TGTGCCAGCTCACCGCTGCCTGGACAGGGGGCCGCAGATACGCAGTATTTT; cdr3_aa: CASSPLPGQGAADTQYF
j_call: TRBJ2-2; clone_size: few; d_call: -; v_call: TRBV9; cdr3_length: 15; cdr3_nt: TGTGCCAGCAGCGTAGCTGACACCAACACCGGGGAGCTGTTTTTT; cdr3_aa: CASSVADTNTGELFF
j_call: TRBJ2-5; clone_size: few; d_call: -; v_call: TRBV10-3; cdr3_length: 17; cdr3_nt: TGTGCCATCAGCAGGCCAGGTTCGCGGGCGGGCCGAGAGACCCAGTACTTC; cdr3_aa: CAISRPGSRAGRETQYF
j_call: TRBJ2-7; clone_size: few; d_call: -; v_call: TRBV3-1; cdr3_length: 15; cdr3_nt: TGTGCCAGCAGCCAAGATAACAGTAGGACAGACGAGCAGTACTTC; cdr3_aa: CASSQDNSRTDEQYF
j_call: TRBJ1-1; clone_size: -; d_call: TRBD1; v_call: TRBV6-1; cdr3_length: 14; cdr3_nt: TGTGCCAGCAGACGGACAGGGGCGACCACTGAAGCTTTCTTT; cdr3_aa: CASRRTGATTEAFF
j_call: TRBJ2-1; clone_size: -; d_call: TRBD2; v_call: TRBV3-1; cdr3_length: 14; cdr3_nt: TGTGCCAGCAGCCGGGGACTAGCGGGGGTTGAGCAGTTCTTC; cdr3_aa: CASSRGLAGVEQFF
j_call: TRBJ2-4; clone_size: few; d_call: -; v_call: TRBV27; cdr3_length: 19; cdr3_nt: TGTGCCAGCAGGCAGATAGCGAGGGGGAGGAGGACGGCCAAAAACATTCAGTACTTC; cdr3_aa: CASRQIARGRRTAKNIQYF
j_call: TRBJ2-5; clone_size: few; d_call: TRBD2; v_call: TRBV9; cdr3_length: 18; cdr3_nt: TGTGCCAGCAGCGGAGGGACTAGCGTCCGAGGGGGCCAAGAGACCCAGTACTTC; cdr3_aa: CASSGGTSVRGGQETQYF
j_call: TRBJ2-1; clone_size: -; d_call: TRBD2; v_call: TRBV25-1; cdr3_length: 13; cdr3_nt: TGTGCCAGCAAAAGCGGACTAGCGGGATTGCAGTTCTTC; cdr3_aa: CASKSGLAGLQFF
j_call: TRBJ2-2; clone_size: -; d_call: TRBD1; v_call: TRBV5-1; cdr3_length: 16; cdr3_nt: TGCGCCTGCTCCAGGGGGAAGGCCACGAACACCGGGGAGCTGTTTTTT; cdr3_aa: CACSRGKATNTGELFF
j_call: TRBJ2-3; clone_size: -; d_call: -; v_call: TRBV7-6; cdr3_length: 16; cdr3_nt: TGTGCCAGCAGTCCCCCGTGGGACACCCGCACAGATACGCAGTATTTT; cdr3_aa: CASSPPWDTRTDTQYF
j_call: TRBJ2-7; clone_size: -; d_call: -; v_call: TRBV10-3; cdr3_length: 14; cdr3_nt: TGTGCCATCAGTGAGGAGCTTTTTCCGGACGAGCAGTACTTC; cdr3_aa: CAISEELFPDEQYF
j_call: TRBJ2-7; clone_size: few; d_call: TRBD2; v_call: TRBV6-6; cdr3_length: 14; cdr3_nt: TGTGCCAGCGGGAGAGCGGGATTCTCCTACGAGCAGTACTTC; cdr3_aa: CASGRAGFSYEQYF
j_call: TRBJ2-2; clone_size: -; d_call: -; v_call: TRBV4-2; cdr3_length: 13; cdr3_nt: TGTGCCAGCTGGCGACTGGGGCCCGGGGAGCTGTTTTTT; cdr3_aa: CASWRLGPGELFF
j_call: TRBJ2-2; clone_size: -; d_call: -; v_call: TRBV7-8; cdr3_length: 15; cdr3_nt: TGTGCCAGCAGCTTAGCGGGAGCGCGGACCGGGGAGCTGTTTTTT; cdr3_aa: CASSLAGARTGELFF
j_call: TRBJ2-7; clone_size: few; d_call: -; v_call: TRBV11-3; cdr3_length: 15; cdr3_nt: TGTGCCAGCAGCTCACGCTCGGGACCTTCCTACGAGCAGTACTTC; cdr3_aa: CASSSRSGPSYEQYF